One sample yielded the 30 T cell receptor beta chains listed below, sequenced in a study of blood T cell repertoires in COVID-19. The protocol was immunoSEQ multiplex PCR, while the TCRdb copy is restricted to in-frame clones and leaves out a portion. The sample shows about 180,000 clones, about four fifths of them seen only once. Input material: peripheral blood. Receptors originate from a man between 18 and 35 years old with active or convalescent COVID-19.

The chain uses TRBV6-5 and TRBJ2-7, with D maybe TRBD1 (6 bases). The CDR3 has 16 residues. The V gene lost 0 bases and the J gene lost 3 bases, with 15 bases spanning the gap. The V gene's germline CDR1 is MNHEY and CDR2 SVGAGI. The CDR3 nucleotides read TGTGCCAGCAGTTACTCGTCGAACCTGGACAGCTACGAGCAGTACTTC. This translates into CASSYSSNLDSYEQYF.

Only one count was recorded for this clone. The rearrangement joins TRBV10-3 to TRBJ2-2; 12 nucleotides line up with TRBD1. After removal of 6 bases from V and 7 bases from J, the junction contained 3 bases not matched to a gene. Germline V gene lookup returns CDR1 ENHRY and CDR2 SYGVKD. This CDR3 contains 14 residues. The CDR3 spells CAIRGTGGNGELFF. CDR3 nucleotide sequence: TGTGCCATCAGGGGGACAGGGGGCAACGGGGAGCTGTTTTTT.

The chain combines TRBV7-9 with TRBJ2-5; TRBD2 aligns across 9 bases. The junction had 5 bases not matched to a gene; V was cut back by 3 bases and J by 3 bases. This CDR3 region has 15 residues. The germline V gene has CDR1 SEHNR and CDR2 FQNEAQ (reference sequence). CDR3 nucleotide sequence: TGTGCCAGCAGCTTTGGCAGCGGGGGGAAAGAGACCCAGTACTTC. It codes for CASSFGSGGKETQYF.

This chain joins TRBV6-1 and TRBJ1-6; 8 nucleotides agree with TRBD1. CDR3 length equals 13 residues. J was trimmed by 11 bases and V by 2 bases; bases with no gene match: 2. The germline V gene encodes CDR1 MNHNS and CDR2 SASEGT. The CDR3 protein is CASSERTGTPLHF. The CDR3 coding sequence is TGTGCCAGCAGTGAAAGGACAGGGACACCCCTCCACTTT.

The chain carries TRBV30 and TRBJ1-1, with D unresolved. Trimming took 7 bases from V and 4 from J, leaving 13 bases between them. The germline V gene has CDR1 GTSNPN and CDR2 SVGIG (reference sequence). The CDR3 covers 12 residues. The CDR3 DNA is TGTGCCTACGGACGGGGAAGCACTGAAGCTTTCTTT. Its protein product is CAYGRGSTEAFF.

A few counts support this clone. This chain uses TRBV28 with TRBJ2-1; D perhaps matches TRBD2 (6 bases). V gave up 8 bases and J gave up 5 bases, with 13 bases separating them. The CDR3 loop spans 13 amino acids. From germline, CDR1 is MDHEN and CDR2 SYDVKM. Here the CDR3 DNA reads TGTGCCAGCGGAGGGCAGGCAAACAATGAGCAGTTCTTC. It encodes CASGGQANNEQFF.

The chain uses TRBV7-2 and TRBJ2-1; TRBD2 matches 7 bases. This CDR3 spans 16 amino acids. After removal of 4 bases from V and 4 bases from J, the junction contained 10 bases not matched to a gene. Germline V gene sequence: CDR1 SGHTA, CDR2 FQGNSA. DNA for the CDR3: TGTGCCAGCAGCTCTGGGACTATTGGCGGGTACAATGAGCAGTTCTTC. It is translated as CASSSGTIGGYNEQFF.

V usage is TRBV5-1 and J usage is TRBJ2-7, with D hard to call. Between the trimmed V and J ends, which lost 3 bases and 0 bases, there was a span of 28 bases. Germline CDR1 reads SGHRS; CDR2 reads YFSETQ. This CDR3 comprises 20 residues. The CDR3 loop reads CASSSKPSGVREKSSYEQYF. The CDR3 nucleotides read TGCGCCAGCAGCTCCAAACCTAGTGGAGTGAGAGAGAAGAGCTCCTACGAGCAGTACTTC.

The chain recombines TRBV6-1 with TRBJ1-1; a possible D gene is TRBD1 (5 bases). Trimming removed 0 bases from V and 4 bases from J, with 12 bases in between. The CDR3 sequence is 15 residues long. The V gene's germline CDR1 is MNHNS and CDR2 SASEGT. The CDR3 loop reads CASSEALTGPTEAFF. Here the CDR3 DNA reads TGTGCCAGCAGTGAAGCGCTTACAGGCCCCACTGAAGCTTTCTTT.

This clone has more than one count but fewer than ten. The chain has TRBV10-2 and TRBJ1-2; TRBD1 matches 9 bases. The germline V gene has CDR1 WSHSY and CDR2 SAAADI. The CDR3 sequence is 13 residues long. J was trimmed by 3 bases and V by 4 bases; bases with no gene match: 0. The CDR3 DNA reads TGCGCCAGCAGTGGGACAGGGGACTATGGCTACACCTTC. This gives the protein CASSGTGDYGYTF.

This clone was seen only a few times. The CDR3 coding sequence is TGTGCCAGCAGTTTATGGACAGGGGGCAATCAGCCCCAGCATTTT. Protein product: CASSLWTGGNQPQHF. The chain couples TRBV28 to TRBJ1-5; 8 bases match TRBD1. Germline V CDR1 and CDR2: MDHEN, SYDVKM. The junction had 0 bases not matched to a gene; V was cut back by 0 bases and J by 2 bases. The CDR3 has 15 residues.

The chain employs TRBV27 and TRBJ1-5; D not resolved. CDR1 MNHEY and CDR2 SMNVEV come from the germline V gene (reference sequence). This CDR3 region has 14 residues. Deletions cut 2 bases from V and 4 bases from J, with 9 bases between. This CDR3 is CASSLGRLNQPQHF. The DNA for the CDR3 is TGTGCCAGCAGTTTAGGCAGGCTGAATCAGCCCCAGCATTTT.

V and J are TRBV7-2 and TRBJ1-2; possibly TRBD1 for D (6 bases). CDR1 and CDR2 (germline): SGHTA, FQGNSA. This CDR3 has 15 residues. Between the trimmed V and J ends, which lost 2 bases and 5 bases, there was a span of 15 bases. The CDR3, as DNA: TGTGCCAGCAGCTTACTACAGGGCGGCCCTTATGGCTACACCTTC. It is translated as CASSLLQGGPYGYTF.

V is TRBV14 and J is TRBJ1-2, with a weak D call TRBD1 (6 bases). Germline V gene data show CDR1 as SGHDN and CDR2 as FVKESK. The CDR3 covers 14 residues. Trimming stripped 5 bases from V and 7 bases from J, with 17 bases between. The CDR3 sequence: CASSTQGSSGGYTF. CDR3 DNA: TGTGCCAGCAGCACGCAGGGGAGCTCGGGTGGCTACACCTTC.

The rearrangement links TRBV28 to TRBJ1-2; TRBD1 matches at 7 bases. The CDR3 has 15 residues. Trimming cost V 6 bases and J 4 bases; bases outside gene matches: 11. Germline lookup yields CDR1 MDHEN and CDR2 SYDVKM. This chain's CDR3 is CASSLRAGQIYGYTF. Here the CDR3 DNA reads TGTGCCAGCAGCCTTAGGGCGGGACAGATCTATGGCTACACCTTC.

Here the CDR3 reads CASSPLSVVQETQYF. The CDR3 DNA reads TGTGCCAGCTCACCACTCTCCGTAGTCCAAGAGACCCAGTACTTC. The chain combines TRBV18 with TRBJ2-5, with D unclear. This CDR3 is 15 amino acids long. Germline V gives CDR1 KGHSH, CDR2 LQKENI. With 1 base removed from V and 1 base from J, the gap between germline ends came to 10 bases.

The chain uses TRBV5-1 and TRBJ1-2; 8 bases align to TRBD1. This CDR3 region has 13 residues. Germline V gene data show CDR1 as SGHRS and CDR2 as YFSETQ. The ends lost 8 bases at V and 0 bases at J; junction bases unmatched: 3. CDR3 in amino acids: CASGTGPNYGYTF. The CDR3, as DNA: TGCGCCAGTGGGACAGGACCTAACTATGGCTACACCTTC.

This clone has more than one count but fewer than ten. J is TRBJ2-3 and V is TRBV4-2; D not resolved. Germline V lookup: CDR1 LGHNA, CDR2 YNFKEQ. V was trimmed by 0 bases and J by 5 bases, leaving 12 bases between them. The CDR3 totals 15 residues. CDR3 bases: TGTGCCAGCAGCCAAGATGTAGCCCGAATAGATACGCAGTATTTT. This gives the protein CASSQDVARIDTQYF.

V usage is TRBV6-6 and J usage is TRBJ1-1; 9 nucleotides agree with TRBD1. CDR1 MNHNY and CDR2 SVGAGI come from the germline V gene (reference sequence). Losses at the gene ends were 7 bases for V and 5 bases for J; bases not matched to a gene: 5. The CDR3 is 13 amino acids. CDR3 residues: CASMGQGKTEAFF. CDR3 in DNA: TGTGCCAGCATGGGACAGGGTAAGACTGAAGCTTTCTTT.

The rearrangement uses TRBV5-8 and TRBJ2-2; TRBD2 matches at 9 bases. Trimming at V came to 4 bases and at J to 2 bases, leaving 3 bases not matched to a gene. The CDR3 totals 15 residues. Germline lookup yields CDR1 SGHTS and CDR2 YDEGEE. In DNA form, the CDR3 reads TGTGCCAGCAGCCTCGGGACTAGCAACACCGGGGAGCTGTTTTTT. Protein product: CASSLGTSNTGELFF. Combining the CDR3 with reference TRBV5-8 and TRBJ2-2 gives the whole variable domain EAGVTQSPTHLIKTRGQQATLRCSPISGHTSVYWYQQALGLGLQFLLWYDEGEERNRGNFPPRFSGRQFPNYSSELNVNALELEDSALYLCASSLGTSNTGELFFGEGSRLTVL.

The rearrangement joins TRBV5-1 to TRBJ1-6, with a weak D call TRBD1 (6 bases). Between the trimmed V and J ends, which lost 0 bases and 9 bases, there was a span of 13 bases. The germline CDR1 and CDR2 sequences are SGHRS and YFSETQ. The CDR3 runs 15 residues. The CDR3 DNA is TGCGCCAGCAGCTTGGGTCAACAGGGTGGTTCACCCCTCCACTTT. It specifies CASSLGQQGGSPLHF.

The chain carries TRBV19 and TRBJ1-5, with D hard to call. The V and J ends lost 5 bases and 7 bases respectively, with 15 bases between them. The CDR3 has 14 amino acids. The germline gives CDR1 LNHDA, CDR2 SQIVND (reference sequence). The CDR3 nucleotides are TGTGCCAGTAGTCAGTCCAAAGTTACCCAGCCCCAGCATTTT. Translated, it gives CASSQSKVTQPQHF.

The genes are TRBV11-2 and TRBJ1-1; 12 bases match TRBD1. Unmatched junction bases numbered 9, after V lost 6 bases and J lost 4 bases. This CDR3 comprises 16 residues. Germline loops: CDR1 SGHAT, CDR2 FQNNGV. The CDR3 is CASRPPGQGASTEAFF. CDR3 DNA sequence: TGTGCCAGCAGACCGCCGGGACAGGGGGCGAGCACTGAAGCTTTCTTT.

CDR3 sequence: CASSLAPQGETQYF. DNA for the CDR3: TGTGCCAGCAGCTTAGCGCCTCAGGGAGAGACCCAGTACTTC. The rearrangement uses TRBV7-8 and TRBJ2-5; the D gene is possibly TRBD1 (5 bases). V was trimmed by 0 bases and J by 4 bases, leaving 9 bases between them. The V gene's germline CDR1 is SGHVS and CDR2 FQNEAQ. The CDR3 consists of 14 residues.

The gene calls are TRBV28 and TRBJ2-7, with TRBD1 matching over 7 bases. J gave up 0 bases and V 6 bases, and 5 bases lay outside the gene matches. CDR1 is MDHEN and CDR2 is SYDVKM in the germline V gene. There are 14 residues in the CDR3. CDR3 nucleotides: TGTGCCAGCAGGGGACAGCCAATCTCCTACGAGCAGTACTTC. This codes for CASRGQPISYEQYF.

V gene TRBV27 combines with J gene TRBJ2-7; D is possibly TRBD1 (6 bases). This CDR3 spans 13 amino acids. In germline, CDR1 is MNHEY, CDR2 SMNVEV (reference sequence). Trimming stripped 6 bases from V and 7 bases from J, with 16 bases between. In DNA, the CDR3 is TGTGCCAGCAGGTCAGGGGCAGGGCAAGAGCAGTACTTC. Its translation is CASRSGAGQEQYF.

The rearrangement links TRBV11-2 to TRBJ1-1, with a possible D match to TRBD1 (6 bases). V lost 4 bases to trimming and J lost 1 base, with 10 bases between them. Germline values: CDR1 SGHAT, CDR2 FQNNGV. There are 14 residues in the CDR3. Written as DNA, the CDR3 is TGTGCCAGCAGCTCTACAGGGAGGAACACTGAAGCTTTCTTT. Translated: CASSSTGRNTEAFF.

This chain uses TRBV9 with TRBJ2-7, with 11 bases fitting TRBD2. This CDR3 has 15 amino acids. V lost 3 bases, J lost 2 bases, and 4 bases stayed unmatched. Looked up from germline, CDR1 is SGDLS and CDR2 is YYNGEE. The CDR3, as DNA: TGTGCCAGCAGCGGCGGGACTAGCGGACCCTACGAGCAGTACTTC. As protein: CASSGGTSGPYEQYF.

This chain connects TRBV20-1 to TRBJ2-1, with D unclear. Germline V gene sequence: CDR1 DFQATT, CDR2 SNEGSKA (reference sequence). The CDR3 runs 10 residues. Trimming pared 3 bases from V and 10 bases from J, leaving 7 bases between. As DNA, the CDR3 is TGCAGTGCTAGGCGGCAGGAGCAGTTCTTC. The encoded protein is CSARRQEQFF.

The chain recombines TRBV6-5 with TRBJ2-3; 11 bases match TRBD2. After removal of 9 bases from V and 4 bases from J, the junction contained 6 bases not matched to a gene. Germline V CDR1 and CDR2: MNHEY, SVGAGI. The CDR3 loop spans 14 amino acids. The CDR3 DNA sequence: TGTGCCAGTAGACTAGCGGGGAACTCAGATACGCAGTATTTT. The encoded protein is CASRLAGNSDTQYF.